This T cell receptor (beta chain) is drawn from a study of vaccination effects on CD4 cells after COVID-19. This clone has just a few counts. Its cognate antigen is unknown. This CDR3 has 14 amino acids. Germline V gene data show CDR1 as MNHEY and CDR2 as SMNVEV (reference sequence). V was clipped by 6 bases and J by 4 bases, with 16 bases between them. At the end of nine to ten days of culture, CD4+ T cells were isolated. Days 3 and 7 were when half the medium was replaced with IL-2 medium. Repertoires were generated with immunoSEQ multiplex PCR, while TCRdb's copy carries only in-frame clones and drops some. Among tens of thousands of clones, about 72% were seen once, and the ten largest hold less than 25%.

The TCR sequence derives from a human donor who had a prior SARS-CoV-2 infection. The V call is TRBV27, the J call TRBJ2-7; D perhaps matches TRBD1 (5 bases). The sequencing used CD4+ T cells from PBMCs cultured without peptide, collected before COVID-19 vaccination. The CDR3 DNA is TGTGCCAGCAGCCGGACACTTACTATTTACGAGCAGTACTTC. This gives the protein CASSRTLTIYEQYF.